The clone carrying this T cell receptor (beta chain) was seen at least ten times. The antigen is unknown. Broader study findings: Larger-cohort validation covered only one TCR beta V-J rearrangement. In terms of TCR gene usage, tumor memory CD4+ T cells clustered together with blood and lymph node memory CD4+ cells, as well as with lymph node naive CD4+ cells. Tumor-infiltrating Treg TCR alpha and beta sequences overlapped most with tumor naive CD4+ T cells, then blood naive.

Tregs were sorted as CD4+CD25+CD127-/low cells. Constant-region reverse primers amplified full-length variable regions, followed by semi-nested Nested Universal Primer A PCR. TCRdb itself ran the 5' RACE reads through MiXCR, one entry per CDR3 protein. Of some 40,000 distinct CDR3 sequences in the sample, about a fifth were seen once. V was clipped by 5 bases and J by 5 bases; unmatched bases: 12. The CDR3 is 16 residues long. Germline CDR1 SGHTA, CDR2 FQGNSA. The TCR originated in a female donor with breast cancer. The sequencing input was Tregs sorted from a lymph node. The chain recombines TRBV7-2 with TRBJ2-5; TRBD1 agrees at 9 bases. For the CDR3, the DNA is TGTGCCAGCAGCCTGGGAGGGACAGGGAGATGGGAGACCCAGTACTTC. Protein product: CASSLGGTGRWETQYF.